The rows below give T cell receptor beta chains drawn from one sample of a study of blood T cell repertoires in COVID-19. The protocol was immunoSEQ multiplex PCR, while the TCRdb copy is restricted to in-frame clones and leaves out a portion. The sample has approximately 130,000 clones, 87% seen once. Sequenced input: peripheral blood. All receptors come from a man in his fifties with active COVID-19. Both conserved end residues are part of each CDR3. The D gene is left open where the match is weak.

d_call j_call v_call cdr3_length cdr3_aa cdr3_nt
- TRBJ1-4 TRBV2 15 CASSSRQAYNEKLFF TGTGCCAGCAGTTCTAGACAGGCCTATAATGAAAAACTGTTTTTT
- TRBJ1-1 TRBV9 15 CASSVGENMNTEAFF TGTGCCAGCAGCGTAGGGGAGAACATGAACACTGAAGCTTTCTTT
TRBD2 TRBJ2-7 TRBV27 14 CASRGLASPYEQYF TGTGCCAGCAGGGGACTAGCATCCCCCTACGAGCAGTACTTC
- TRBJ2-1 TRBV6-4 14 CASSDGAFFDEQFF TGTGCCAGCAGTGACGGGGCTTTTTTTGATGAGCAGTTCTTC
- TRBJ1-3 TRBV19 17 CASSIVGGPGAGNTIYF TGTGCCAGTAGTATAGTGGGCGGTCCAGGGGCTGGAAACACCATATATTTT
- TRBJ1-5 TRBV19 18 CASRRDNGDSRGYQPQHF TGTGCCAGTCGGCGCGATAATGGGGATTCTAGGGGGTATCAGCCCCAGCATTTT
- TRBJ1-5 TRBV5-4 12 CASSFYNQPQHF TGTGCCAGCAGCTTTTATAATCAGCCCCAGCATTTT
- TRBJ1-1 TRBV12-5 14 CASGTRVLNTEAFF TGTGCTAGTGGTACCAGGGTGTTGAACACTGAAGCTTTCTTT
- TRBJ1-4 TRBV7-8 17 CASSLGALVGSREKLFF TGTGCCAGCAGCTTAGGGGCATTAGTTGGGTCACGGGAAAAACTGTTTTTT
- TRBJ1-6 TRBV20-1 13 CSASRTRNSPLHF TGCAGTGCTAGTAGGACTAGAAATTCACCCCTCCACTTT
TRBD2 TRBJ2-7 TRBV7-3 15 CASSHGLAGTGEQYF TGTGCCAGCAGCCACGGACTAGCGGGGACTGGCGAGCAGTACTTC